This TCR beta chain was recorded in a study of beta chain features in type 1 diabetes. The study's findings and limits: TCRB CDR3s from Type 1 diabetes patients were moderately but significantly shorter in all four CD4+ subsets. PCR could preferentially amplify shorter templates, alike in patients and controls. Compared to healthy donors, patients appeared to have naive, central memory and Treg TCRB repertoires that were more alike.

Trimming left V 7 bases short and J 2 bases short, with 8 bases between. The CDR3 spans 12 residues. Per germline, CDR1 MGHDK and CDR2 SYGVNS. Every isolated RNA sample was fully reverse transcribed, so sequencing captured expressed TCRB transcripts. Generated by immunoSEQ multiplex PCR, the TCRdb table keeps only in-frame clones and is missing some. Here the sample spans around 250,000 clones, 14% being singletons. With regard to this clone: Its cognate antigen is unknown.

The chain links TRBV25-1 to TRBJ2-5, with no clear D. The sequencing sample was made of naive CD4+ T cells from blood. The receptor's source is a man younger than 45 with type 1 diabetes. CDR3 in amino acids: CASTGLQETQYF. The CDR3 coding sequence is TGTGCCAGCACCGGTCTTCAAGAGACCCAGTACTTC.